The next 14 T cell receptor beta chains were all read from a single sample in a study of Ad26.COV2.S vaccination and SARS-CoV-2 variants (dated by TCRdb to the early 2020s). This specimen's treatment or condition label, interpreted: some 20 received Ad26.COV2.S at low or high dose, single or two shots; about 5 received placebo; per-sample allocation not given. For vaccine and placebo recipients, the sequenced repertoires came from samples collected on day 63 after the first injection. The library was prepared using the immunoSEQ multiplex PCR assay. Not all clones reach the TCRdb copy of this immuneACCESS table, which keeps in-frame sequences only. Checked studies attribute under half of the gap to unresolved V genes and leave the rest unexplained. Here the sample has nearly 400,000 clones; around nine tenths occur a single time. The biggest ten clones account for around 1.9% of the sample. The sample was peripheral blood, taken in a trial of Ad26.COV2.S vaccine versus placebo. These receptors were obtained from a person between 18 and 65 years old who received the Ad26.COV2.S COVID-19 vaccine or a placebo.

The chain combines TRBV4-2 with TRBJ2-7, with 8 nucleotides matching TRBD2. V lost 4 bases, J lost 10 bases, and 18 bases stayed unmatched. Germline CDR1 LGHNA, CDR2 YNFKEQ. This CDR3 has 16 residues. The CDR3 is CASSPQPRREESSQYF. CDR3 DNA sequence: TGTGCCAGCAGCCCCCAACCGAGGCGGGAGGAATCGAGTCAGTACTTC.

The CDR3 region has the DNA TGTGCCAGCAGTTCTGTCGGGACTAGCTCTAGTGAGCAGTTCTTC. Translated: CASSSVGTSSSEQFF. The chain is built from TRBV28 and TRBJ2-1; TRBD2 matches at 9 bases. This CDR3 has 15 residues. The junction had 10 bases not matched to a gene; V was cut back by 4 bases and J by 9 bases. Germline assignment: CDR1 MDHEN and CDR2 SYDVKM.

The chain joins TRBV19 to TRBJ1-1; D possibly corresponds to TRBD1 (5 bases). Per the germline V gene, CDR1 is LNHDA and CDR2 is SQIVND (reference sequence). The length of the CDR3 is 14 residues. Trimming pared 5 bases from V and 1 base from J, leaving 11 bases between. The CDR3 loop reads CASSSRQRNTEAFF. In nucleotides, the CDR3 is TGTGCCAGTAGTTCGAGACAGCGGAACACTGAAGCTTTCTTT.

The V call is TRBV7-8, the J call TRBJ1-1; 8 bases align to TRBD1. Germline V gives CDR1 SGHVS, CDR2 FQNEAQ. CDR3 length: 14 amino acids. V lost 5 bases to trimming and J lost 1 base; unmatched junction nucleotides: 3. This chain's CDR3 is CASSRTGGNTEAFF. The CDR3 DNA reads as TGTGCCAGCAGCCGTACAGGGGGGAACACTGAAGCTTTCTTT.

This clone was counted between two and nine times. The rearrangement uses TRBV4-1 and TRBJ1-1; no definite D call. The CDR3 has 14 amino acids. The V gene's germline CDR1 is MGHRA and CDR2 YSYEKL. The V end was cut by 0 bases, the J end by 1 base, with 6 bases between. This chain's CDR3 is CASSQDTKNTEAFF. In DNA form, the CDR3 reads TGCGCCAGCAGCCAAGATACGAAGAACACTGAAGCTTTCTTT.

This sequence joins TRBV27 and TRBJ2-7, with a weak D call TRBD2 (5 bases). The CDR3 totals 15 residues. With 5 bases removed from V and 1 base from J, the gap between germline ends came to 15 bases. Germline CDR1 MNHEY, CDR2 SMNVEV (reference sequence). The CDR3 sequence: CASSPVPGRSYEQYF. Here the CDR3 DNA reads TGTGCCAGCAGTCCTGTGCCGGGAAGGTCCTACGAGCAGTACTTC.

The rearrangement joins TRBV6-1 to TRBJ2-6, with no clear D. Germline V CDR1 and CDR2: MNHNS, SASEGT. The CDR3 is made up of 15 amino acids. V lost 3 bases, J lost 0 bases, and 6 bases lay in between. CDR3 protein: CASSETLSGANVLTF. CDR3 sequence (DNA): TGTGCCAGCAGTGAGACCCTCTCTGGGGCCAACGTCCTGACTTTC.

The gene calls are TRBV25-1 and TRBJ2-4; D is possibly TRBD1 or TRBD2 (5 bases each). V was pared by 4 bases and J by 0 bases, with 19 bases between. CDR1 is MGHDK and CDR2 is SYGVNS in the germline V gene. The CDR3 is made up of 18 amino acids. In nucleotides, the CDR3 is TGTGCCAGCAGTGCCCGGGACCCAGACTTTATAGCCAAAAACATTCAGTACTTC. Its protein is CASSARDPDFIAKNIQYF.

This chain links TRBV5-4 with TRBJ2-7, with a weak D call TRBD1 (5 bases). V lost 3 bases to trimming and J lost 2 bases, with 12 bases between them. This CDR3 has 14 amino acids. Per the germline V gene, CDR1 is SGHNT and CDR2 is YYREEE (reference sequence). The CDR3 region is CASSYNDSPYEQYF. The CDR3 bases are TGTGCCAGCAGCTATAACGACAGCCCCTACGAGCAGTACTTC.

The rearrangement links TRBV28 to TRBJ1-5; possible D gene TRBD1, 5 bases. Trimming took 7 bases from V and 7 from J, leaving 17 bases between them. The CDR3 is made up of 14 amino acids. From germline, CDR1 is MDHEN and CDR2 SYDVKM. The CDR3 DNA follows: TGTGCCAGCACCCGGTGGGGGGTAGACCAGCCCCAGCATTTT. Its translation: CASTRWGVDQPQHF.

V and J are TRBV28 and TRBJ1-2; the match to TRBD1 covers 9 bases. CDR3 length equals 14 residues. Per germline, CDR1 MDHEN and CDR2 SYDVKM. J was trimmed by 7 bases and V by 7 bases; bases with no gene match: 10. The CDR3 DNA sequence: TGTGCCAGCACCTCCCTCACAGGGGGCAGTGGCTACACCTTC. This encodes CASTSLTGGSGYTF.

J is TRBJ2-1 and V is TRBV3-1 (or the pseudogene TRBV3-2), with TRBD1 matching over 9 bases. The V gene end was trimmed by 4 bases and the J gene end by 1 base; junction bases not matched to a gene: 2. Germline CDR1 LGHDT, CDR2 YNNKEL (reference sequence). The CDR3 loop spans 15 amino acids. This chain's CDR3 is CASSPGTGSYNEQFF. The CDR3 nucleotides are TGTGCCAGCAGCCCCGGGACAGGGTCCTACAATGAGCAGTTCTTC.

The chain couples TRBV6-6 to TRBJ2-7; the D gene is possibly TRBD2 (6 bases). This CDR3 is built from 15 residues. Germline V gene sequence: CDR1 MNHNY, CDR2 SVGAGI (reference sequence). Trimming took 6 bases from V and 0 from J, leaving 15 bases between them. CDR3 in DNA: TGTGCCAGCAGAGCCGCCCGGGACTCCTCCTACGAGCAGTACTTC. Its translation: CASRAARDSSYEQYF.

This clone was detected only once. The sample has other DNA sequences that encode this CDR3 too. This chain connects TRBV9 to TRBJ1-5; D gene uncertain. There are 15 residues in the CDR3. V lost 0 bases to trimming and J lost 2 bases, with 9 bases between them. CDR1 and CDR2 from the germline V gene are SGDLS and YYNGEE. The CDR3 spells CASSVDSSGNQPQHF. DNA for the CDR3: TGTGCCAGCAGCGTAGATTCTAGCGGCAATCAGCCCCAGCATTTT.